In this sample, the clone carrying this T cell receptor (beta chain) turned up many times. Its target is not known. Stated time point: newly diagnosed GD, antithyroid drugs for less than 3 months. From RNA extracted from PBMCs, the TCR library was made. The data belong to a study of regulatory T cells in long-lasting Graves disease. Points from the study as a whole: Blood alone, not thyroid tissue, was studied. Persistent Graves' patients possessed reduced TCR diversity relative to recently diagnosed ones. Favoring TRBV28, TRBJ1-2 and TRBJ2-5 was a feature seen in persistent disease.

The TCR beta library used iRepertoire HTBI primers with Arm-PCR amplification of CDR3. Via MiXCR, TCRdb re-called the multiplex PCR reads, giving one row per CDR3 protein. The sample holds hundreds of thousands of distinct CDR3 sequences, roughly 14% seen once. This CDR3 spans 16 amino acids. Trimming left V 0 bases short and J 1 base short, with 11 bases between. Germline V gene sequence: CDR1 LGHDT, CDR2 YNNKEL (reference sequence). Another study also made use of these data, one on T cells in Graves' hyperthyroidism and ophthalmopathy. This second study notes: Ophthalmopathy cases were set apart from stable hyperthyroidism by a 13 V-J model.

Source: peripheral blood mononuclear cells (PBMCs), taken at new diagnosis, from a patient treated with antithyroid drugs. The sequence derives from a man under 40 with Graves disease. This rearrangement joins TRBV3-1 to TRBJ2-3, with D perhaps matching TRBD2 (6 bases). CDR3: CASSQDHGGRTDTQYF. The CDR3 nucleotides are TGTGCCAGCAGCCAAGATCACGGGGGACGCACAGATACGCAGTATTTT.